Listed below are T cell receptor beta chains from one sample, sequenced in a study of identical twins. Via MiXCR, TCRdb re-called the 5' RACE reads, giving one row per CDR3 protein. Seen here are approximately 230,000 distinct CDR3 sequences, about 6.7% observed once, and the top ten hold roughly 15%. These data also featured in a second study, about T cells expressing NK-cell markers.

The specimen was CD8+ T cells sorted from blood. These receptors all stem from a woman aged 18-29 years in good health. CDR3s include the opening cysteine and the closing phenylalanine or tryptophan. The D gene is left open where the match is weak. For some rows the clone size is stated as once, few or many, or as a class when expanded; others skip it.

d_call,v_call,clone_size,cdr3_aa
TRBD2,TRBV3-1,many,CASSHGTSGYNEQFF
-,TRBV3-1,few,CASSPEGGSYNEQFF
TRBD2,TRBV5-1,-,CASSSLAGGTDTQYF
-,TRBV6-1,-,CASSTRDGSYEQYF
-,TRBV9,-,CASSGGGKSKNIQYF
-,TRBV2,-,CASGEDGLNTEAFF
-,TRBV20-1,-,CSARGVMDSYEQYF
-,TRBV4-1,-,CASSQDRMPGELFF
TRBD1,TRBV7-9,many,CASSAPGQGGPEQYF
-,TRBV20-1,few,CSAIKGSYNEQFF
TRBD1,TRBV7-9,few,CAGEAGTGTYEQYF
-,TRBV3-1,-,CASSQEHPRTSGANVLTF
TRBD1,TRBV6-1,-,CASRSTGEDNQPQHF
-,TRBV29-1,-,CSVPSSDTYYEQYF
TRBD1,TRBV15,many,CATTDRGYDYTF
TRBD2,TRBV7-9,few,CASSGGLAGGSTDTQYF
-,TRBV7-9,-,CASSLARGLAIYNEQFF
-,TRBV6-2/TRBV6-3,-,CASRIDLEQFF
-,TRBV11-2,few,CASSLWPGITEAFF
-,TRBV12-3/TRBV12-4,-,CASSFVPSEAFF
TRBD1,TRBV5-5,few,CASSSSPGTGFYEQYF
TRBD2,TRBV7-8,many,CASSLELSGGNSYEQYF
-,TRBV27,-,CASSISFGGGNTIYF
TRBD2,TRBV4-1,few,CASSQVATSGADEQFF
-,TRBV5-5,few,CASSLVIGDTGELFF
-,TRBV12-3/TRBV12-4,many,CASSTNGYTF
-,TRBV12-3/TRBV12-4,many,CASRGGGAYEQYF
-,TRBV6-1,-,CASGGLLAKNIQYF
-,TRBV6-1,few,CASHTPRETSGANVLTF